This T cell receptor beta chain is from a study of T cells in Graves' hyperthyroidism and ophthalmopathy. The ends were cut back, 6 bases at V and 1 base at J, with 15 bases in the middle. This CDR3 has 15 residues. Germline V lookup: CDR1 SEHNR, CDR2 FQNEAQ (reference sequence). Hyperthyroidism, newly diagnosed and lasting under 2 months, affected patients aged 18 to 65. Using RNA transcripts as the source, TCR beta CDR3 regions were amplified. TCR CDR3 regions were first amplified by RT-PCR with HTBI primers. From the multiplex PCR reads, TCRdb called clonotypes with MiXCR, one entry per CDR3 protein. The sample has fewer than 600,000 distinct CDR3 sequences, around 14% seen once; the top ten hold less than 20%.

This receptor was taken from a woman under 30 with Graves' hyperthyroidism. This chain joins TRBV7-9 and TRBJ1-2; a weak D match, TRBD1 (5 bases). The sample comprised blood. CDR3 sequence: CASRGWDDDNYGYTF. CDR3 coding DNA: TGTGCCAGCAGAGGCTGGGACGACGATAACTATGGCTACACCTTC. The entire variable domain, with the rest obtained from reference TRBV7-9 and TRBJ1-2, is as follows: DTGVSQNPRHKITKRGQNVTFRCDPISEHNRLYWYRQTLGQGPEFLTYFQNEAQLEKSRLLSDRFSAERPKGSFSTLEIQRTEQGDSAMYLCASRGWDDDNYGYTFGSGTRLTVV.